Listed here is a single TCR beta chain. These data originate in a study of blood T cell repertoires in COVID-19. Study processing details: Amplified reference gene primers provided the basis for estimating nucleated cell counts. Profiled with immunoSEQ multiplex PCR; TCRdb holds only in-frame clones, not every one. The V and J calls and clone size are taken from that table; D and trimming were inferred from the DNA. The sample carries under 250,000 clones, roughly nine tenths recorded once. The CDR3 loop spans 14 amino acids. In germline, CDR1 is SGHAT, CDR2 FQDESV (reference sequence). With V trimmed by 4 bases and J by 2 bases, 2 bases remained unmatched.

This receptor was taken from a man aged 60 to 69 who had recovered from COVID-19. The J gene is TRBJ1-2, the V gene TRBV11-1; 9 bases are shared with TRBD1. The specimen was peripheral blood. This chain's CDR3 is CASSSTGGNYGYTF. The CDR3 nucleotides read TGTGCCAGCAGCTCGACAGGGGGAAACTATGGCTACACCTTC.